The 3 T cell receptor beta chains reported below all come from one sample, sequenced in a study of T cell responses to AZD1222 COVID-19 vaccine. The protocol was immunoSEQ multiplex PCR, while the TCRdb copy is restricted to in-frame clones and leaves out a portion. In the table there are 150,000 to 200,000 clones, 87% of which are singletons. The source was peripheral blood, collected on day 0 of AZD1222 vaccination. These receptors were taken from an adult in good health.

CDR3 sequence (DNA): TGTGCCAGCAGTGAGGGACTAGGGATTTCCGAGCAGTACTTC. Residues: CASSEGLGISEQYF. J is TRBJ2-7 and V is TRBV13; 8 bases are a match to TRBD2. Germline V gene data show CDR1 as PRHDT and CDR2 as FYEKMQ (reference sequence). The CDR3 is 14 residues long. The V gene end was trimmed by 6 bases and the J gene end by 6 bases; junction bases not matched to a gene: 10.

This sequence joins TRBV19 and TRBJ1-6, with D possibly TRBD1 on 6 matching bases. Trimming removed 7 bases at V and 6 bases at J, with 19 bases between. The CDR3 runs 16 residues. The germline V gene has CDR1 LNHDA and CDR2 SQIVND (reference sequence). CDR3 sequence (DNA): TGTGCCAGTACCATGGGGAGAGGGGGGTTTAATTCACCCCTCCACTTT. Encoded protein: CASTMGRGGFNSPLHF.

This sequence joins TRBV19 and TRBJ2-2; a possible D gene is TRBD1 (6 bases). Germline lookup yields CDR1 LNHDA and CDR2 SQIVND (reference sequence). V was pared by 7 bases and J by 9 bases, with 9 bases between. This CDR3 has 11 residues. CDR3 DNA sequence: TGTGCCAGTATTCAGGGGAGGGAGCTGTTTTTT. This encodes CASIQGRELFF.